This T cell receptor (beta chain) was profiled in a study of shared clonotypes between healthy human individuals (TCRdb year 2020). Regarding the research as a whole: A couple of women and a few men aged 18 to 49 years were included in the cohort. Different laboratories and diverse techniques were used to prepare libraries and sequence TCR repertoires, to increase sequencing depth and limit assay-specific biases. Per donor, leukapheresis produced somewhere between about 0.85 and 8.9 billion PBMCs. For each donor, CD4 naive and CD4 memory were each run on three plates, CD8 naive on two plates, and CD8 memory on one plate. To estimate repertoire size and how much clonotype sharing occurs between individuals, the study deeply sequenced the blood TCR repertoires of several healthy adults.

The research as a whole found: Incomplete sequencing was indicated by rarefaction of sorted-subset datasets, despite the large sequencing depth. Naive subsets generally had larger estimated clonotype richness than memory subsets. Compared with non-shared clonotypes, the clonotypes found in all four sorted-subset donors had higher generation probabilities. Because the study included only a small number of donors, the genetic and exposure-history diversity represented was limited. Sampling was restricted to blood, and TCR repertoires in tissues likely differ from the TCR repertoires found in blood. About 4.5% of naive CD4, 3.5% of naive CD8, about 2.5% of memory CD4, and approximately 0.39% of memory CD8 clonotypes were shared across four donors. Based on pairwise subsampling, the degree of clonotype sharing among donors was expected to be affected by sequencing depth.

Using the deep immunoSEQ assay, TCR CDR3 regions were amplified from genomic DNA by multiplex PCR. Extracted genomic DNA from each cell subset was spread evenly across all wells of several immunoSEQ 96-well plates, with each plate serving as a replicate. For sorted subsets, each replicate PCR was loaded with roughly 0.2 ug genomic DNA, equivalent to 30,000 to 35,000 T cell genomes. Purified libraries were measured with a Qubit 3.0 fluorometer, size-checked on a Bioanalyzer 2100, and measured again with the KAPA Library Quantification kit. Every immunoSEQ 96-well plate was sequenced on a dedicated single-read 150-cycle Illumina NextSeq 550 flow cell. The authors' analysis ran thus. Because the immunoSEQ output held only junctional sequences and lacked quality scores, the filtering could not match the filtering applied to full-length reads. Sequences were annotated with PyIR, a Python wrapper for IgBLAST v1.9, and V/J genes and CDR3 were assigned using IMGT germline references. Reads were filtered out if the reads had weak V/J assignments (E-value above 1e-6), no CDR3, stop codons, out-of-frame junctions, or ambiguous translated residues. V3J clonotypes were defined by identical inferred V gene, J gene, and CDR3 amino acid sequence. The percentage overlap between two repertoires was calculated by dividing the number of shared unique clonotypes by the size of the smaller repertoire. Repertoire richness was assessed with RTK rarefaction, the Chao1 estimator, and Recon v2.1 estimates of unobserved clonotypes. OLGA was used to compute generation probabilities for all TCRbeta clonotypes that the gDNA method yielded from a few donors. TCRdb's version of the immuneACCESS table is confined to in-frame rearrangements and falls short of the full clone set. An unresolved V gene accounts for under half of the shortfall where checked; the remainder is of unknown origin. V and J calls and clone size are those listed in that table; D and trimming were worked out from the DNA. For this sample there are 750,000 to 1,000,000 clones; 90% to 95% appear just once. The ten biggest clones cover less than 25% of the sample.

For the CD8 naive samples, CD45RO-negative cells were positively selected for CCR7, yielding a CD45RA+CCR7+ population from which TemRA cells were excluded. The donors were healthy, HIV-negative adults with no recently reported acute infections or vaccinations. Every donor was a Caucasian adult residing in Nashville, Tennessee, USA. After blood collection by leukapheresis, PBMCs were isolated using Ficoll-Histopaque density gradient centrifugation and then cryopreserved in the vapor phase of liquid nitrogen. Purity and quantity of every magnetically sorted T cell population were checked by analytical flow cytometry. From each sorted fraction, genomic DNA was isolated and quantified by UV absorbance on a Nanodrop 2000c. Concerning this clone itself: No antigen is known for it. No base quality values were provided; no much bigger clone lies one nucleotide off.

V is clipped by 9 bases and J by 7 bases, and the sequence between their germline boundaries is 10 bases long. The germline V gene sets CDR1 to SNHLY and CDR2 to FYNNEI. Including the terminal cysteine and phenylalanine, the CDR3 comprises 10 residues. This entry keeps only the CDR3 DNA: 30 bases, framed from base 1. The sample was naive CD8+ T cells sorted from blood. The intended sense of this specimen's cell subset or site label: CD45RA+CCR7+. The chain employs TRBV2 and TRBJ2-7; the D assignment is uncertain and may be TRBD1 or TRBD2, with 6 bases supporting each. The TCR comes from a man aged 30 to 45 in good health. The nucleotides are TGTGCCAGGGGGGGCAGAGAGCAGTACTTC. It codes for CARGGREQYF.